Shown below are 14 T cell receptor beta chains from a single sample sequenced in a study of CD8 T cells in Susac syndrome. Random hexamers were used to reverse transcribe the RNA input (roughly 0.5 to 1 ug). Using its own MiXCR run on the immunoSEQ multiplex PCR reads, TCRdb lists one record per CDR3 protein. The sample has roughly 400,000 distinct CDR3 sequences; approximately 85% are singletons. The source material was CD8+ T cells from PBMCs. The receptor source for this set is a human donor with multiple sclerosis.

J is TRBJ2-7 and V is TRBV7-9; 15 bases fit TRBD2. CDR1 is SEHNR and CDR2 is FQNEAQ in the germline V gene (reference sequence). The CDR3 length is 15 residues. Unmatched junction bases numbered 2, after V lost 5 bases and J lost 3 bases. CDR3 in amino acids: CASSQGLAGGYEQYF. The CDR3 DNA is TGTGCCAGCAGCCAGGGACTAGCGGGGGGCTACGAGCAGTACTTC.

In this sample, this clonotype turned up a few times. In DNA, the CDR3 is TGTGCCAGCAGTTACTCGGGGGGAAGGGAGACTGAAGCTTTCTTT. It encodes CASSYSGGRETEAFF. The chain recombines TRBV6-5 with TRBJ1-1; TRBD1 might be the D (5 bases). Germline V gives CDR1 MNHEY, CDR2 SVGAGI. The CDR3 runs to 15 residues. Trimming stripped 0 bases from V and 5 bases from J, with 13 bases between.

As concerns this clonotype: An end of the junction differs from the germline gene, which may be a read error. The rearrangement uses TRBV5-1 and TRBJ2-1; 11 bases align to TRBD2. The CDR3 contains 18 residues. Germline V lookup: CDR1 SGHRS, CDR2 YFSETQ. CDR3 sequence: CASTLSLAGGIIHNEQFF. As DNA, the CDR3 is TGCGCCAGCACCTTGTCCCTAGCGGGAGGAATAATACACAATGAGCAGTTCTTC.

The CDR3 here is CAIPSGANVLTF. In nucleotides, the CDR3 is TGTGCCATCCCCTCTGGGGCCAACGTCCTGACTTTC. The chain links TRBV2 to TRBJ2-6; D not resolved. Germline V gene lookup returns CDR1 SNHLY and CDR2 FYNNEI. CDR3 length: 12 residues. Trimming cost V 10 bases and J 0 bases, with 4 bases left between them.

This clonotype was observed once. The rearrangement joins TRBV18 to TRBJ2-5; D is uncertain. CDR3 length: 11 amino acids. Germline V gene sequence: CDR1 KGHSH, CDR2 LQKENI. V lost 2 bases to trimming and J lost 5 bases, with 3 bases between them. Here the CDR3 reads CASSPWETQYF. The CDR3 coding sequence is TGTGCCAGCTCACCATGGGAGACCCAGTACTTC.

Remarks on this clonotype: An end of the junction does not agree with germline; a read error may underlie this. The chain links TRBV28 to TRBJ2-1; TRBD2 agrees at 10 bases. The length of the CDR3 is 15 residues. The germline V gene encodes CDR1 MDHEN and CDR2 SYDVKM. Here the CDR3 reads CASGLTSGNYNEQFF. For the CDR3, the DNA is TGTGCCAGCGGTTTAACTAGCGGGAACTACAATGAGCAGTTCTTC.

V and J are TRBV5-6 and TRBJ2-1; D is undetermined. CDR3 length: 15 residues. V was pared by 0 bases and J by 5 bases, with 12 bases between. Germline CDR1 reads SGHDT; CDR2 reads YYEEEE. Here the CDR3 reads CASSLAVLSNNEQFF. The CDR3, as DNA: TGTGCCAGCAGCTTGGCGGTCCTATCGAACAATGAGCAGTTCTTC.

This chain joins TRBV20-1 and TRBJ1-5; D ambiguous. The V end was cut by 2 bases, the J end by 5 bases, with 4 bases between. The CDR3 is 11 residues long. CDR1 DFQATT and CDR2 SNEGSKA come from the germline V gene (reference sequence). CDR3 region: CSARKDQPQHF. CDR3 coding DNA: TGCAGTGCTAGAAAGGATCAGCCCCAGCATTTT.

V gene TRBV7-9 combines with J gene TRBJ2-7; 7 bases match TRBD1. After removal of 4 bases from V and 2 bases from J, the junction contained 11 bases not matched to a gene. CDR1 and CDR2 from the germline V gene are SEHNR and FQNEAQ (reference sequence). The CDR3 sequence is 16 residues long. Written as DNA, the CDR3 is TGTGCCAGCAGCTCCCCGCGGACAGGTATGACCTACGAGCAGTACTTC. Protein: CASSSPRTGMTYEQYF.

The gene calls are TRBV27 and TRBJ2-7; maybe TRBD1 (6 bases). The CDR3 is 11 residues long. The V gene's germline CDR1 is MNHEY and CDR2 SMNVEV (reference sequence). Trimming shortened V by 6 bases and J by 7 bases, and 10 bases separated the two germline ends. CDR3 in amino acids: CASRGGREQYF. Written as DNA, the CDR3 is TGTGCCAGCAGAGGGGGAAGGGAGCAGTACTTC.

CDR3 region: CASSEILQSSYNEQFF. In DNA, the CDR3 is TGTGCCAGCAGTGAAATTCTACAGAGCTCCTACAATGAGCAGTTCTTC. The chain is built from TRBV6-1 and TRBJ2-1; D unresolved. V lost 2 bases, J lost 0 bases, and 11 bases lay in between. Looked up from germline, CDR1 is MNHNS and CDR2 is SASEGT. This CDR3 comprises 16 residues.

This clonotype was seen a single time. This chain connects TRBV5-1 to TRBJ2-3; 7 nucleotides align to TRBD1. Germline V gene sequence: CDR1 SGHRS, CDR2 YFSETQ. The trim removed 0 bases at V and 2 bases at J, leaving 3 bases unmatched. The CDR3 totals 15 residues. CDR3: CASSLGGQATDTQYF. CDR3 sequence (DNA): TGCGCCAGCAGCTTGGGCGGACAGGCCACAGATACGCAGTATTTT.

The CDR3 DNA is TGTGCCAGCAGTTTCTTGACAGGGAACCACGAGCAGTACTTC. Its protein is CASSFLTGNHEQYF. This chain joins TRBV27 and TRBJ2-7, with TRBD1 identical over 7 bases. From germline, CDR1 is MNHEY and CDR2 SMNVEV (reference sequence). J was trimmed by 5 bases and V by 3 bases; bases with no gene match: 7. The CDR3 runs to 14 residues.

V is TRBV5-1 and J is TRBJ2-1; D possibly corresponds to TRBD2 (5 bases). Germline CDR1 SGHRS, CDR2 YFSETQ. The CDR3 spans 17 residues. Trimming stripped 0 bases from V and 4 bases from J, with 17 bases between. The CDR3 nucleotides are TGCGCCAGCAGCTTGGGGTGGGCTCGGGATGGATACAATGAGCAGTTCTTC. This gives the protein CASSLGWARDGYNEQFF. Full variable domain (rest looked up from reference TRBV5-1 and TRBJ2-1): KAGVTQTPRYLIKTRGQQVTLSCSPISGHRSVSWYQQTPGQGLQFLFEYFSETQRNKGNFPGRFSGRQFSNSRSEMNVSTLELGDSALYLCASSLGWARDGYNEQFFGPGTRLTVL.